This TCR beta chain was captured in a study of T cell changes during pregnancy in multiple sclerosis. Only in-frame clones appear in the TCRdb table, and some are missing; sequencing was by immunoSEQ multiplex PCR. The sample holds 85,000 to 130,000 clones; 85% to 95% are singletons and the top ten take roughly 1.7%. CDR3 length equals 14 residues. Germline trimming cut 0 bases from V and 5 bases from J; bases unmatched to any gene: 0. In germline, CDR1 is MNHEY, CDR2 SVGAGI. This clonotype was obtained from a female donor with multiple sclerosis, enrolled in a pregnancy study. The V gene is TRBV6-5, the J gene TRBJ1-4, with 7 bases identical to TRBD1. Sample: peripheral blood, taken after pregnancy. CDR3 protein: CASSYSQGNEKLFF. As DNA, the CDR3 is TGTGCCAGCAGTTACTCACAGGGGAATGAAAAACTGTTTTTT.